The clone carrying this TCR beta chain has more than one count but fewer than ten. Antigen: not known. The sample originates from a study of T cells after yellow fever vaccination. About the study: Libraries from low-cell-number fractions were prepared with the SMART-Seq v4 Ultra Low Input RNA kit. Study conclusions and caveats: Abundant clonotypes from the bulk population could contaminate FACS-sorted repertoires. Booster samples showed a return of most primary-vaccination clones (roughly 96% CD4, around 85% CD8).

The CDR3 runs 12 residues. Trimming took 1 base from V and 6 from J, leaving 5 bases between them. Germline CDR1 and CDR2: MGHDK and SYGVNS. MiXCR, run by TCRdb on the 5' RACE reads, gives a single entry per CDR3 protein. This sample has under 600,000 distinct CDR3 sequences, with approximately 15% found just once. This sequence joins TRBV25-1 and TRBJ2-3; D call uncertain. The sequenced sample was PBMCs, obtained on the day of the yellow fever booster vaccination. The TCR was taken from a man younger than 40 who received the YFV17D yellow fever vaccine. CDR3 in amino acids: CASSEFRDTQYF. The CDR3 nucleotides are TGTGCCAGCAGTGAATTTCGGGATACGCAGTATTTT. Complete variable domain (other parts from reference TRBV25-1 and TRBJ2-3): EADIYQTPRYLVIGTGKKITLECSQTMGHDKMYWYQQDPGMELHLIHYSYGVNSTEKGDLSSESTVSRIRTEHFPLTLESARPSHTSQYLCASSEFRDTQYFGPGTRLTVL.